This TCR beta chain was found in a study of tumor-infiltrating lymphocytes in localized non-small cell lung cancer. The overall study: Tumor tissue and non-adjacent uninvolved lung came from each patient. Study findings and constraints: Different pieces of the same tissue went to different assays, confounding technical variation with intratumor heterogeneity. Immunotypes IM1 and IM2 had similar TCR-derived T-cell fractions. Only some patients had TCR sequencing, depending on available tissue.

J gave up 5 bases and V 0 bases, and 5 bases lay outside the gene matches. The CDR3 runs 15 residues. The germline CDR1 and CDR2 sequences are SGHRS and YFSETQ. Repertoires were generated with immunoSEQ multiplex PCR, while TCRdb's copy carries only in-frame clones and drops some. This table holds 13,000 to 15,000 clones, less than 75% found once. A word on this clone: The antigen remains undetermined.

Sequencing was done on a sample of uninvolved lung tissue not adjacent to the tumor. The clonotype comes from a human donor with non-small cell lung cancer. The rearrangement joins TRBV5-1 to TRBJ2-1; 7 bases line up with TRBD2. This CDR3 is CASSLEAGTHNEQFF. The CDR3 nucleotides read TGCGCCAGCAGCTTGGAAGCGGGAACCCACAATGAGCAGTTCTTC.